Following are 6 T cell receptor beta chains from one sample sequenced in a study of T-cell memory formation after mild COVID-19 (dated by TCRdb to 2020 to 2022). The method behind the library was 5' RACE. Instrument on record: Illumina NovaSeq 6000. Starting from the raw public reads, TCRdb applied fastp trimming at Q25, assembled clones with MiXCR and retained in-frame beta chains. One record per CDR3 amino acid sequence lists the most common genes and DNA. The sample includes more than 110,000 distinct CDR3 sequences, with more than 13% observed a single time. The ten largest clonotypes hold less than 30% of the sample. Sequenced material: PBMCs or a T cell subset sorted from them (not recorded which). These receptors were taken from an adult woman who had mild COVID-19 (a few samples of this study predate the infection). The sample titles of this study are shuffled in the database, so cell type and time point are left out; the donor was told from shared clones.

This clonotype appeared a few times. The genes are TRBV21-1 and TRBJ2-3; whether TRBD2, the table's D call, matches the DNA was not checked. TRBV21-1 is a known pseudogene. The CDR3 runs 14 residues. The CDR3 region is CAPKNWEGTDTQYF. The CDR3 nucleotides read TGTGCTCCCAAGAACTGGGAGGGCACAGATACGCAGTATTTT.

The J gene is TRBJ2-3, the V gene TRBV21-1; the table gives TRBD2 as D, unverified against the DNA. TRBV21-1 is a pseudogene segment. The CDR3 sequence is 16 residues long. The chain's CDR3 is CASSRASGGPRDTQYF. The CDR3 nucleotides are TGTGCCAGCAGCAGAGCTAGCGGGGGCCCCCGGGATACGCAGTATTTT.

V usage is TRBV2 and J usage is TRBJ2-3, with unresolved D. CDR3 length: 13 amino acids. V lost 8 bases and J 4 bases, leaving 13 bases between the germline ends. Germline values: CDR1 SNHLY, CDR2 FYNNEI. For the CDR3, the DNA is TGTGCCAGCGGGTCCCGCATCGCAGATACGCAGTATTTT. This gives the protein CASGSRIADTQYF.

This clonotype occurred a few times. The CDR3 sequence is CASSLGVGGEQYF. In DNA, the CDR3 is TGTGCCAGCAGCTTGGGGGTTGGGGGAGAGCAGTACTTC. This sequence joins TRBV5-5 and TRBJ2-7, with D tentatively TRBD1 or TRBD2 (5 bases each). V was pared by 0 bases and J by 7 bases, with 11 bases between. This CDR3 region has 13 residues. Germline V gene sequence: CDR1 SGHKS, CDR2 YYEKEE (reference sequence).

This chain connects TRBV4-3 to TRBJ2-7; perhaps TRBD2 as D (7 bases). The V gene lost 0 bases and the J gene lost 1 base, with 16 bases spanning the gap. The CDR3 consists of 17 residues. In germline, CDR1 is LGHNA, CDR2 YSLEER. Here the CDR3 DNA reads TGCGCCAGCAGCCAAGATCAGGGGATAGCGGGTTCCTACGAGCAGTACTTC. The encoded protein is CASSQDQGIAGSYEQYF.

This clonotype has just a few counts. The CDR3 sequence: CASSPDFYNEQFF. CDR3 coding DNA: TGTGCCAGCAGTCCAGATTTCTACAATGAGCAGTTCTTC. This chain connects TRBV6-5 to TRBJ2-1; unclear D gene. The CDR3 sequence is 13 residues long. With 5 bases removed from V and 3 bases from J, the gap between germline ends came to 8 bases. Germline CDR1 MNHEY, CDR2 SVGAGI.